The subject of this entry is one T cell receptor (beta chain). The CDR3 consists of 17 residues. CDR1 is SGHTA and CDR2 is FQGNSA in the germline V gene. The V and J ends lost 4 bases and 9 bases, in that order; junction bases with no gene match: 10. This specimen belongs to a study of technical replicates of blood from a handful of donors. Generated by immunoSEQ multiplex PCR, the TCRdb table keeps only in-frame clones and is missing some. Of nearly 80,000 clones listed, roughly 93% are singletons. The sequenced material came from T cells isolated from PBMCs. This TCR derives from a human donor in good health. V usage is TRBV7-2 and J usage is TRBJ2-4; 15 nucleotides align to TRBD2. CDR3 region: CASSSYWTSGRAPIQYF. CDR3 nucleotides: TGTGCCAGCAGCTCTTACTGGACTAGCGGGAGGGCCCCCATTCAGTACTTC.